The clone carrying this T cell receptor beta chain was seen ten or more times. What it recognizes is unknown. These data are taken from a study of immune heterogeneity within non-small cell lung tumors. About the research overall: Among the tumors, 4 were squamous cell carcinomas, under 13 were non-squamous carcinomas and 1 was not otherwise specified. General study points: Recurrence of identical dominant CDR3 beta clonotypes was observed across intrapatient tumor sites, concomitant with site-unique high-frequency clones.

Multiplex PCR employing 32 V and 13 J primers generated amplicons of the TCR beta CDR3. In TCRdb, the multiplex PCR reads were re-called with MiXCR into one record per CDR3 protein. The sample includes approximately 29,000 distinct CDR3 sequences, around 28% of them seen just once. Germline values: CDR1 DFQATT, CDR2 SNEGSKA (reference sequence). Between the trimmed V and J ends, which lost 1 base and 7 bases, there was a span of 12 bases. The CDR3 extends over 13 amino acids. The template consisted of bulk tumor genomic DNA, with about 600 ng used per sample. Spaced far apart, several biopsies were taken from each primary tumor during surgery. Patients went through curative surgery, and their non-small cell lung cancer was untreated and newly diagnosed.

V is TRBV20-1 and J is TRBJ2-3; D is possibly TRBD2 (6 bases). The TCR comes from a man aged 35-49 years with non-small cell lung cancer. The sequencing input was lung tumor tissue. As DNA, the CDR3 is TGCAGTGCTAGAGTACTAGCTCCGAATACGCAGTATTTT. It is translated as CSARVLAPNTQYF.